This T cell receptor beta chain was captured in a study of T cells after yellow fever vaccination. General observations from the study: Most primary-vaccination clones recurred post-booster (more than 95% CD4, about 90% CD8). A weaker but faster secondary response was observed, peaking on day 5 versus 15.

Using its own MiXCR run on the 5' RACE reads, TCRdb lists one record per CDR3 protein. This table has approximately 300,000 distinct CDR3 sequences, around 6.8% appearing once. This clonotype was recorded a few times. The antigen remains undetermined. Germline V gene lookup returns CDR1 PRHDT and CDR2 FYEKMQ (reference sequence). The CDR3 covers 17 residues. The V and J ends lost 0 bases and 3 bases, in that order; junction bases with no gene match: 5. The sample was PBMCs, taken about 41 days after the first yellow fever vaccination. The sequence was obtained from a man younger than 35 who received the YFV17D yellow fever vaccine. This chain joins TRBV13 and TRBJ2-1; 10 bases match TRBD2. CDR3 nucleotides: TGTGCCAGCAGCTTAGGGCTAGCGGGGGAACTCTACAATGAGCAGTTCTTC. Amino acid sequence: CASSLGLAGELYNEQFF.